Following are 31 T cell receptor beta chains from one sample sequenced in a study of cytomegalovirus exposure and HLA in healthy donors. Amplification used 60 Vbeta primers and 13 Jbeta primers. Repertoires were generated with immunoSEQ multiplex PCR, while TCRdb's copy carries only in-frame clones and drops some. Of roughly 190,000 clones in the sample, 75% to 90% are singletons; the top ten hold about 6%. Sequenced sample: PBMCs. The source of these receptors is a man in his forties in good health and CMV-seropositive.

This clone was counted only a few times. This chain uses TRBV5-1 with TRBJ2-7, with TRBD2 identical over 11 bases. This CDR3 has 17 residues. After removal of 4 bases from V and 0 bases from J, the junction contained 9 bases not matched to a gene. CDR1 and CDR2 (germline): SGHRS, YFSETQ. CDR3 region: CASSRGTSGLVSYEQYF. CDR3 in DNA: TGCGCCAGCAGCCGCGGGACTAGCGGCCTTGTCTCCTACGAGCAGTACTTC.

The rearrangement joins TRBV9 to TRBJ2-2; D unclear. Per the germline V gene, CDR1 is SGDLS and CDR2 is YYNGEE. V lost 2 bases to trimming and J lost 2 bases, with 19 bases between them. The CDR3 extends over 18 amino acids. CDR3 sequence (DNA): TGTGCCAGCAGCGTCTTTACTCAAAGAGATTCTAACACCGGGGAGCTGTTTTTT. Amino acid sequence: CASSVFTQRDSNTGELFF.

The genes are TRBV7-9 and TRBJ2-1, with D perhaps TRBD2 (6 bases). CDR1 and CDR2 from the germline V gene are SEHNR and FQNEAQ (reference sequence). This CDR3 contains 12 residues. Deletions cut 6 bases from V and 6 bases from J, with 9 bases between. Written as DNA, the CDR3 is TGTGCCAGCAGGGAGGAGGGCAATGAGCAGTTCTTC. Translated, it gives CASREEGNEQFF.

The genes are TRBV7-2 and TRBJ1-5; D is unresolved. The germline V and J ends were trimmed by 1 base and 3 bases, with 10 bases remaining between them. The CDR3 is 15 residues long. The germline V gene encodes CDR1 SGHTA and CDR2 FQGNSA. The CDR3 here is CASSLGSRTNQPQHF. The CDR3 DNA sequence: TGTGCCAGCAGCTTAGGGAGCAGAACCAATCAGCCCCAGCATTTT.

This clone was found a few times. The chain joins TRBV10-3 to TRBJ2-2; 9 nucleotides match TRBD2. The CDR3 spans 15 residues. With 2 bases clipped from V and 5 bases from J, the junction kept 3 bases outside the gene matches. Germline V CDR1 and CDR2: ENHRY, SYGVKD. The CDR3 here is CAISENSGGTGELFF. CDR3 coding DNA: TGTGCCATCAGTGAGAATAGCGGGGGAACCGGGGAGCTGTTTTTT.

The genes are TRBV7-8 and TRBJ2-5, with D possibly matching TRBD1 (6 bases). Trimming shortened V by 1 base and J by 2 bases, and 11 bases separated the two germline ends. CDR3 length equals 15 residues. Per the germline V gene, CDR1 is SGHVS and CDR2 is FQNEAQ. The DNA of the CDR3 is TGTGCCAGCAGCTTAGATGGGACATCGCAAGAGACCCAGTACTTC. Its translation: CASSLDGTSQETQYF.

This sequence joins TRBV5-6 and TRBJ2-1, with TRBD1 as a possible D gene (5 bases). The CDR3 length is 16 residues. Trimming took off 1 base at V and 7 bases at J, with 18 bases between the two ends. Germline V gene lookup returns CDR1 SGHDT and CDR2 YYEEEE. The CDR3 nucleotides read TGTGCCAGCAGCTTGAGGCAAGGGGATCTCTCTAATGAGCAGTTCTTC. Its translation: CASSLRQGDLSNEQFF. The full variable domain, in which reference TRBV5-6 and TRBJ2-1 provide the parts outside the CDR3, is DAGVTQSPTHLIKTRGQQVTLRCSPKSGHDTVSWYQQALGQGPQFIFQYYEEEERQRGNFPDRFSGHQFPNYSSELNVNALLLGDSALYLCASSLRQGDLSNEQFFGPGTRLTVL.

The chain combines TRBV5-1 with TRBJ1-1; TRBD1 matches at 7 bases. With 2 bases clipped from V and 1 base from J, the junction kept 5 bases outside the gene matches. Germline CDR1 reads SGHRS; CDR2 reads YFSETQ. This CDR3 is built from 15 residues. The CDR3 DNA sequence: TGCGCCAGCAGCTTTGGGACAGCAAGGAACACTGAAGCTTTCTTT. As protein: CASSFGTARNTEAFF. The full variable domain, in which reference TRBV5-1 and TRBJ1-1 provide the parts outside the CDR3, is KAGVTQTPRYLIKTRGQQVTLSCSPISGHRSVSWYQQTPGQGLQFLFEYFSETQRNKGNFPGRFSGRQFSNSRSEMNVSTLELGDSALYLCASSFGTARNTEAFFGQGTRLTVV.

This chain links TRBV12-5 with TRBJ1-6; D uncertain. Germline CDR1 LGHNT, CDR2 FRNRAP. The CDR3 length is 15 residues. V was cut by 3 bases and J by 0 bases, with 6 bases left in between. The CDR3 protein is CASGFSSSYNSPLHF. The CDR3 region has the DNA TGTGCTAGTGGTTTTTCGAGCTCCTATAATTCACCCCTCCACTTT.

In nucleotides, the CDR3 is TGCGCCAGCAGCCTCTCCCCCGGGACAGGGGCGAGGAACACTGAAGCTTTCTTT. Translating it yields CASSLSPGTGARNTEAFF. The V gene is TRBV5-1, the J gene TRBJ1-1; 10 bases are shared with TRBD1. Per germline, CDR1 SGHRS and CDR2 YFSETQ. The CDR3 has 18 residues. The trim removed 4 bases at V and 1 base at J, leaving 13 bases unmatched.

CDR3 in DNA: TGTGCCAGCAGCCTCGGACTAGCGGGGGGGCGCCAGTCCGGGGAGCTGTTTTTT. Encoded protein: CASSLGLAGGRQSGELFF. The gene calls are TRBV7-2 and TRBJ2-2; 15 nucleotides match TRBD2. The CDR3 spans 18 residues. Germline CDR1 reads SGHTA; CDR2 reads FQGNSA. The J segment lost 6 bases and the V segment lost 5 bases, leaving 10 bases of the junction unmatched.

The chain combines TRBV11-3 with TRBJ2-2; 9 bases match TRBD1. CDR1 is SGHNT and CDR2 is YENEEA in the germline V gene. The length of the CDR3 is 15 residues. Trimming removed 5 bases from V and 5 bases from J; junction bases left unmatched: 6. The chain's CDR3 is CASSPRQGGTGELFF. CDR3 coding DNA: TGTGCCAGCAGCCCCCGACAGGGGGGGACCGGGGAGCTGTTTTTT. Based on the CDR3 plus reference TRBV11-3 and TRBJ2-2, the full variable domain is EAGVVQSPRYKIIEKKQPVAFWCNPISGHNTLYWYLQNLGQGPELLIRYENEEAVDDSQLPKDRFSAERLKGVDSTLKIQPAELGDSAVYLCASSPRQGGTGELFFGEGSRLTVL.

The CDR3 DNA is TGTGCCAGCAGAGCTACCGGGACAGGGGATTCACCCCTCCACTTT. Its protein is CASRATGTGDSPLHF. The chain employs TRBV9 and TRBJ1-6, with 10 bases lining up with TRBD1. This CDR3 region has 15 residues. V shed 5 bases and J 8 bases; nucleotides not matched to a gene: 7. Per germline, CDR1 SGDLS and CDR2 YYNGEE.

For this clone: The conserved closing phenylalanine or tryptophan is absent in this CDR3, likely reflecting a read error. The DNA is left out, because the CDR3 cannot be placed on it with certainty; the CDR3 is given as TCRdb lists it. The chain combines TRBV5-8 with TRBJ2-7; the table assigns TRBD1, which was not confirmed against the DNA. Germline values: CDR1 SGHTS, CDR2 YDEGEE. The CDR3 region is 12 residues in length, termini included. The CDR3 protein is CASSLTTVTASL.

V gene TRBV7-3 combines with J gene TRBJ2-3; 7 positions agree with TRBD2. CDR1 and CDR2 (germline): SGHTA, FQGTGA. The junction had 5 bases not matched to a gene; V was cut back by 2 bases and J by 3 bases. The CDR3 contains 15 residues. CDR3 bases: TGTGCCAGCAGCTTAGACGGGGGGTGGACAGATACGCAGTATTTT. This encodes CASSLDGGWTDTQYF.

The rearrangement links TRBV4-1 to TRBJ1-1, with a weak D call TRBD1 (5 bases). This CDR3 has 17 residues. The V gene's germline CDR1 is MGHRA and CDR2 YSYEKL. Trimming cost V 5 bases and J 0 bases, with 19 bases left between them. Here the CDR3 reads CASSSFSAGTMNTEAFF. The CDR3 DNA reads as TGCGCCAGCAGCTCCTTTTCGGCAGGGACTATGAACACTGAAGCTTTCTTT.

This clone was counted between two and nine times. The V and J genes are TRBV7-3 and TRBJ2-3, with D possibly being TRBD2 (7 bases). From germline, CDR1 is SGHTA and CDR2 FQGTGA. The CDR3 has 15 residues. Trimming took 5 bases from V and 4 from J, leaving 16 bases between them. This chain's CDR3 is CASSPAGARADTQYF. CDR3 DNA sequence: TGTGCCAGCAGCCCCGCGGGGGCGAGGGCAGATACGCAGTATTTT.

This clone was recorded only once. V gene TRBV6-8 combines with J gene TRBJ2-1; a weak D match, TRBD1 (5 bases). The CDR3 length is 16 residues. Between the trimmed V and J ends, which lost 6 bases and 0 bases, there was a span of 15 bases. Germline CDR1 reads MNHGY; CDR2 reads SAAAGT. This CDR3 reads CASRHYRPPSYNEQFF. The CDR3 coding sequence is TGTGCCAGCAGACATTACAGGCCCCCCTCCTACAATGAGCAGTTCTTC.

This clone has a single count. The V and J genes are TRBV7-9 and TRBJ2-1; D not resolved. Trimming shortened V by 5 bases and J by 2 bases, and 4 bases separated the two germline ends. The CDR3 covers 12 residues. CDR1 and CDR2 (germline): SEHNR, FQNEAQ (reference sequence). This chain's CDR3 is CASSRAYNEQFF. The DNA for the CDR3 is TGTGCCAGCAGCCGGGCCTACAATGAGCAGTTCTTC.

This clone was detected only a few times. The chain links TRBV15 to TRBJ1-2; D unclear. Germline loops: CDR1 LNHNV, CDR2 YYDKDF (reference sequence). V was trimmed by 0 bases and J by 3 bases, leaving 11 bases between them. There are 15 residues in the CDR3. In DNA form, the CDR3 reads TGTGCCACCAGCAGAGATAAAGGACTTTACTATGGCTACACCTTC. Its protein product is CATSRDKGLYYGYTF. Looking up the rest from reference TRBV15 and TRBJ1-2 gives the full variable domain: DAMVIQNPRYQVTQFGKPVTLSCSQTLNHNVMYWYQQKSSQAPKLLFHYYDKDFNNEADTPDNFQSRRPNTSFCFLDIRSPGLGDTAMYLCATSRDKGLYYGYTFGSGTRLTVV.

This chain joins TRBV7-6 and TRBJ2-3; 8 bases agree with TRBD1. CDR1 SGHVS and CDR2 FNYEAQ come from the germline V gene. CDR3 size: 15 residues. The J segment lost 2 bases and the V segment lost 5 bases, leaving 6 bases of the junction unmatched. CDR3 nucleotides: TGTGCCAGCAGCCTCAGACAGGGGAACACAGATACGCAGTATTTT. Protein: CASSLRQGNTDTQYF.

The chain employs TRBV13 and TRBJ1-3, with no clear D. Germline CDR1 reads PRHDT; CDR2 reads FYEKMQ (reference sequence). Deletions cut 5 bases from V and 5 bases from J, with 13 bases between. This CDR3 contains 14 residues. In DNA, the CDR3 is TGTGCCAGCAGCCCTCCGGGAAGCCGAAACACCATATATTTT. It specifies CASSPPGSRNTIYF.

The chain has TRBV9 and TRBJ2-7, with D tentatively TRBD2 (5 bases). The V gene's germline CDR1 is SGDLS and CDR2 YYNGEE. The CDR3 loop spans 12 amino acids. Deletions cut 1 base from V and 6 bases from J, with 8 bases between. This chain's CDR3 is CASSVREGEQYF. CDR3 DNA: TGTGCCAGCAGCGTACGAGAGGGCGAGCAGTACTTC.

This sequence joins TRBV6-6 and TRBJ2-3; D is unclear. Trimming stripped 6 bases from V and 5 bases from J, with 9 bases between. The CDR3 is 12 residues long. Germline V CDR1 and CDR2: MNHNY, SVGAGI (reference sequence). In DNA form, the CDR3 reads TGTGCCAGCAGCGAGGAAGGAGATACGCAGTATTTT. This translates into CASSEEGDTQYF.

The V gene is TRBV19, the J gene TRBJ1-1, with a weak D call TRBD1 (6 bases). This CDR3 spans 14 amino acids. CDR1 and CDR2 (germline): LNHDA, SQIVND (reference sequence). The V and J ends lost 6 bases and 3 bases respectively, with 14 bases between them. The CDR3 DNA is TGTGCCAGTAGCCCCCGGGCAGGGGACACTGAAGCTTTCTTT. It yields the protein CASSPRAGDTEAFF.

The gene calls are TRBV6-5 and TRBJ2-5; possible D gene TRBD2, 5 bases. The end of the DNA fits TRBJ2-7 better, so the J call may be wrong. From germline, CDR1 is MNHEY and CDR2 SVGAGI. CDR3 length: 13 amino acids. CDR3 nucleotide sequence: TGTGCCAGCAGTTACGCTAGCCGTTACGAGCAGTACTTC. Amino acid sequence: CASSYASRYEQYF.

The V and J genes are TRBV7-9 and TRBJ2-1; D is perhaps TRBD2 (5 bases). Germline V gene sequence: CDR1 SEHNR, CDR2 FQNEAQ (reference sequence). The V end lost 0 bases, the J end lost 9 bases, and 12 bases lay between the germline ends. The CDR3 length is 14 residues. The CDR3 region is CASSLAGDYGEQFF. DNA of the CDR3: TGTGCCAGCAGCTTAGCCGGGGATTATGGTGAGCAGTTCTTC.

The chain couples TRBV13 to TRBJ2-5; the D is unclear. The CDR3 totals 12 residues. CDR1 and CDR2 (germline): PRHDT, FYEKMQ (reference sequence). V lost 2 bases and J 5 bases, leaving 6 bases between the germline ends. CDR3 amino acids: CASSLFGETQYF. In DNA form, the CDR3 reads TGTGCCAGCAGCTTATTCGGGGAGACCCAGTACTTC.

The chain couples TRBV4-3 to TRBJ2-7; possibly TRBD1 for D (6 bases). Germline CDR1 and CDR2: LGHNA and YSLEER. The ends were cut back, 1 base at V and 3 bases at J, with 10 bases in the middle. The CDR3 extends over 14 amino acids. CDR3 nucleotide sequence: TGCGCCAGCAGCCAAGTGGCAGGGGACTACGAGCAGTACTTC. Amino acid sequence: CASSQVAGDYEQYF.

The chain has TRBV6-5 and TRBJ2-1; D perhaps matches TRBD2 (5 bases). The germline V and J ends were trimmed by 6 bases and 5 bases, with 8 bases remaining between them. The length of the CDR3 is 12 residues. The germline V gene encodes CDR1 MNHEY and CDR2 SVGAGI. CDR3 DNA: TGTGCCAGCAGGGACTGGGACAATGAGCAGTTCTTC. Translating gives CASRDWDNEQFF.

The chain recombines TRBV7-6 with TRBJ2-5, with 9 bases matching TRBD2. The germline V gene encodes CDR1 SGHVS and CDR2 FNYEAQ. Losses at the gene ends were 3 bases for V and 4 bases for J; bases not matched to a gene: 6. This CDR3 contains 15 residues. This chain's CDR3 is CASSFGGGAGETQYF. The DNA for the CDR3 is TGTGCCAGCAGCTTTGGCGGGGGGGCCGGAGAGACCCAGTACTTC.